The 17 T cell receptor beta chains reported below all come from one sample, sequenced in a study of control samples from healthy donors and cancer patients. Using immunoSEQ multiplex PCR, the repertoire was profiled, and TCRdb retains in-frame clones only, with some absent. The sample holds about 75,000 clones, approximately 80% seen once. The sequenced sample was blood. These receptors were obtained from a man aged 45-65 years in good health.

The chain employs TRBV27 and TRBJ2-7; D tentatively fits TRBD1 or TRBD2 (5 bases each). Trimming removed 3 bases from V and 4 bases from J, with 13 bases in between. Germline CDR1 reads MNHEY; CDR2 reads SMNVEV (reference sequence). This CDR3 region has 14 residues. CDR3 coding DNA: TGTGCCAGCAGTTTTGCAGGGAGTACGTACGAGCAGTACTTC. Protein sequence: CASSFAGSTYEQYF.

The gene calls are TRBV2 and TRBJ2-5; 8 bases are a match to TRBD1. Germline V gene data show CDR1 as SNHLY and CDR2 as FYNNEI. This CDR3 spans 14 amino acids. V shed 3 bases, J shed 5 bases, and the junction held 5 bases outside the gene matches. The CDR3 bases are TGTGCCAGCAGTGAGACAGGGGATGCGGAGACCCAGTACTTC. Translation gives CASSETGDAETQYF.

DNA of the CDR3: TGTGCCAGCAGCGTAGGCGGTCAATCGGGCGAGCAGTACTTC. Translating gives CASSVGGQSGEQYF. The rearrangement links TRBV9 to TRBJ2-7; the D is unclear. The CDR3 sequence is 14 residues long. The V and J ends lost 0 bases and 6 bases respectively, with 13 bases between them. Looked up from germline, CDR1 is SGDLS and CDR2 is YYNGEE.

The chain employs TRBV6-5 and TRBJ2-7; 7 bases are shared with TRBD1. Germline values: CDR1 MNHEY, CDR2 SVGAGI. V trimming: 5 bases; J trimming: 13 bases; junction bases outside the gene matches: 11. This CDR3 contains 12 residues. The chain's CDR3 is CASSQNLRDSYF. DNA of the CDR3: TGTGCCAGCAGTCAAAATCTCCGGGACAGTTACTTC.

In its sample, this clone was seen once. The chain joins TRBV6-5 to TRBJ1-5, with unresolved D. The V and J ends lost 2 bases and 7 bases respectively, with 9 bases between them. The germline CDR1 and CDR2 sequences are MNHEY and SVGAGI. The CDR3 spans 13 residues. The chain's CDR3 is CASSYLVGQPQHF. DNA of the CDR3: TGTGCCAGCAGTTACCTCGTAGGGCAGCCCCAGCATTTT.

The chain uses TRBV6-5 and TRBJ2-7, with 8 bases aligning to TRBD1. CDR3 size: 13 residues. The ends lost 8 bases at V and 6 bases at J; junction bases unmatched: 9. In germline, CDR1 is MNHEY, CDR2 SVGAGI. DNA of the CDR3: TGTGCCAGCGGAGGTAGGACAGGGACCGAGCAGTACTTC. This sequence encodes CASGGRTGTEQYF.

The V call is TRBV19, the J call TRBJ2-7; TRBD2 aligns across 10 bases. V gave up 5 bases and J gave up 0 bases; unmatched junction bases: 7. Per germline, CDR1 LNHDA and CDR2 SQIVND (reference sequence). The CDR3 sequence is 16 residues long. CDR3 in amino acids: CASSFRLAGVSYEQYF. The CDR3, as DNA: TGTGCCAGTAGTTTTCGACTAGCGGGCGTCTCCTACGAGCAGTACTTC.

V and J are TRBV30 and TRBJ2-3; 7 nucleotides line up with TRBD1. Losses at the gene ends were 2 bases for V and 9 bases for J; bases not matched to a gene: 11. The CDR3 consists of 14 residues. Germline V lookup: CDR1 GTSNPN, CDR2 SVGIG (reference sequence). The CDR3 spells CAWSTGAHPGTQYF. Here the CDR3 DNA reads TGTGCCTGGAGTACAGGGGCTCACCCAGGCACGCAGTATTTT.

This chain uses TRBV7-2 with TRBJ1-2; TRBD1 matches at 10 bases. The CDR3 runs to 15 residues. The V gene's germline CDR1 is SGHTA and CDR2 FQGNSA. Trimming took 5 bases from V and 7 from J; bases not matched to a gene: 10. The chain's CDR3 is CASSATGGTAFGYTF. DNA for the CDR3: TGTGCCAGCAGCGCGACAGGGGGCACAGCGTTTGGCTACACCTTC.

This clone is labeled medium-sized (0.01 to 0.1%). The chain employs TRBV19 and TRBJ2-2, with no clear D. V was cut by 1 base and J by 0 bases, with 9 bases left in between. Germline V gives CDR1 LNHDA, CDR2 SQIVND (reference sequence). This CDR3 comprises 16 residues. The CDR3 region is CASSIAREPNTGELFF. In DNA form, the CDR3 reads TGTGCCAGTAGTATAGCAAGGGAACCGAACACCGGGGAGCTGTTTTTT.

This chain links TRBV21-1 with TRBJ1-5; the table assigns TRBD1, which was not confirmed against the DNA. TRBV21-1 is listed as a pseudogene. This CDR3 is built from 14 residues. The CDR3 loop is CASSKDRGHQPQHF. CDR3 DNA: TGTGCCAGCAGCAAAGACAGGGGGCATCAGCCCCAGCATTTT.

This rearrangement joins TRBV19 to TRBJ2-1, with 11 bases fitting TRBD2. The CDR3 spans 17 residues. With V trimmed by 7 bases and J by 4 bases, 12 bases remained unmatched. Germline V CDR1 and CDR2: LNHDA, SQIVND (reference sequence). This CDR3 is CASIPDTSGSTYNEQFF. In DNA, the CDR3 is TGTGCCAGTATTCCAGACACTAGCGGGAGTACTTACAATGAGCAGTTCTTC.

This clone occurred a few times. The chain is built from TRBV7-6 and TRBJ2-7, with 9 bases lining up with TRBD1. Trimming removed 5 bases from V and 4 bases from J; junction bases left unmatched: 12. Per germline, CDR1 SGHVS and CDR2 FNYEAQ. There are 16 residues in the CDR3. Here the CDR3 reads CASSRQPGQGFYEQYF. For the CDR3, the DNA is TGTGCCAGCAGCCGTCAACCGGGACAGGGTTTTTACGAGCAGTACTTC.

The J gene is TRBJ2-1, the V gene TRBV7-6; no definite D call. Germline V CDR1 and CDR2: SGHVS, FNYEAQ. The CDR3 is 12 amino acids. V was clipped by 3 bases and J by 6 bases, with 6 bases between them. Here the CDR3 DNA reads TGTGCCAGCAGCTTCCCGGGCAATGAGCAGTTCTTC. Translation gives CASSFPGNEQFF.

The chain carries TRBV29-1 and TRBJ2-1, with a weak D call TRBD1 (6 bases). Per germline, CDR1 SQVTM and CDR2 ANQGSEA. The V end lost 5 bases, the J end lost 0 bases, and 11 bases lay between the germline ends. This CDR3 contains 14 residues. CDR3 bases: TGCAGCGTTCAGGCAGGGGCCTCCTACAATGAGCAGTTCTTC. Translation: CSVQAGASYNEQFF.

The genes are TRBV6-1 and TRBJ1-2; D uncertain. The CDR3 covers 18 residues. Germline assignment: CDR1 MNHNS and CDR2 SASEGT. The ends were cut back, 4 bases at V and 4 bases at J, with 25 bases in the middle. This chain's CDR3 is CASSANTRGSGFLYGYTF. The CDR3 nucleotides are TGTGCCAGCAGTGCAAACACACGTGGGTCGGGGTTCCTCTATGGCTACACCTTC.

The rearrangement joins TRBV2 to TRBJ1-1; no definite D call. Trimming shortened V by 2 bases and J by 2 bases, and 9 bases separated the two germline ends. Germline V CDR1 and CDR2: SNHLY, FYNNEI. CDR3 length: 14 residues. In DNA form, the CDR3 reads TGTGCCAGCAGTGAACTAGGACTAAACACTGAAGCTTTCTTT. This gives the protein CASSELGLNTEAFF.